The 29 T cell receptor beta chains below were found in one sample sequenced in a study of follicular helper T cells after annual influenza vaccination. Time point meaning: 2015-2016 season, 7 days after influenza vaccination. Profiling relied on immunoSEQ multiplex PCR, and the TCRdb table lists in-frame clones only, not all of them. Counted here are roughly 7,000 clones, approximately 80% occurring once; the ten biggest clones make up approximately 1.5%. Source: CXCR5+ CD38- circulating T follicular helper cells from blood, taken 7 days after influenza vaccination. Subset described: circulating Tfh, non-naive CD4+CXCR5+PD-1+ (ICOS+CD38+ or ICOS-CD38-). The receptors shown here come from an adult who received the influenza vaccine.

The genes are TRBV5-1 and TRBJ2-3; D is uncertain. Looked up from germline, CDR1 is SGHRS and CDR2 is YFSETQ. The CDR3 sequence is 14 residues long. V was shortened by 0 bases and J by 2 bases, with 7 bases between the two germline ends. The CDR3 nucleotides are TGCGCCAGCAGCTTGGGCCAGAACACAGATACGCAGTATTTT. Translated: CASSLGQNTDTQYF. The full variable domain, completed using reference TRBV5-1 and TRBJ2-3, is KAGVTQTPRYLIKTRGQQVTLSCSPISGHRSVSWYQQTPGQGLQFLFEYFSETQRNKGNFPGRFSGRQFSNSRSEMNVSTLELGDSALYLCASSLGQNTDTQYFGPGTRLTVL.

J is TRBJ1-1 and V is TRBV27; D is perhaps TRBD1 (6 bases). CDR3 length: 12 residues. Germline V lookup: CDR1 MNHEY, CDR2 SMNVEV (reference sequence). Trimming cost V 5 bases and J 10 bases, with 14 bases left between them. This chain's CDR3 is CASSPDRRGAFF. CDR3 nucleotide sequence: TGTGCCAGCAGTCCCGACAGGAGGGGAGCTTTCTTT.

The chain uses TRBV29-1 and TRBJ2-3; D gene uncertain. The CDR3 sequence is 12 residues long. Germline V lookup: CDR1 SQVTM, CDR2 ANQGSEA. V was pared by 2 bases and J by 2 bases, with 5 bases between. The CDR3 here is CSVERSTDTQYF. CDR3 bases: TGCAGCGTTGAAAGGTCCACAGATACGCAGTATTTT.

V is TRBV6-6 and J is TRBJ1-2; 8 bases fit TRBD1. Germline V CDR1 and CDR2: MNHNY, SVGAGI (reference sequence). The CDR3 covers 15 residues. V was pared by 4 bases and J by 4 bases, with 8 bases of the junction left unmatched. CDR3 loop: CASSSQPGQAYGYTF. In DNA form, the CDR3 reads TGTGCCAGCAGTTCCCAACCGGGACAGGCCTATGGCTACACCTTC.

This sequence joins TRBV28 and TRBJ2-7, with 7 bases fitting TRBD1. The CDR3 is 14 amino acids. The V segment lost 7 bases and the J segment 2 bases; nucleotides outside the gene matches: 8. The germline gives CDR1 MDHEN, CDR2 SYDVKM. The CDR3 loop reads CASKGQIKTYEQYF. The CDR3 bases are TGTGCCAGCAAGGGACAGATTAAGACCTACGAGCAGTACTTC.

CDR3 sequence: CASSPGLAGLDTQYF. The DNA for the CDR3 is TGTGCCAGCAGCCCTGGACTAGCGGGACTAGATACGCAGTATTTT. The J gene is TRBJ2-3, the V gene TRBV7-3, with 12 bases matching TRBD2. Germline V CDR1 and CDR2: SGHTA, FQGTGA. CDR3 length equals 15 residues. Unmatched junction bases numbered 5, after V lost 5 bases and J lost 5 bases.

The chain joins TRBV6-5 to TRBJ1-1; tentatively, D is TRBD1 (5 bases). The CDR3 covers 14 residues. V was pared by 5 bases and J by 1 base, with 11 bases between. CDR1 and CDR2 from the germline V gene are MNHEY and SVGAGI. The CDR3 DNA reads as TGTGCCAGCAGTGGGGGTCGGACGAACACTGAAGCTTTCTTT. Translating gives CASSGGRTNTEAFF.

The V call is TRBV5-1, the J call TRBJ1-2, with D maybe TRBD1 (6 bases). This CDR3 spans 13 amino acids. Germline values: CDR1 SGHRS, CDR2 YFSETQ. Trimming left V 0 bases short and J 7 bases short, with 10 bases between. Here the CDR3 DNA reads TGCGCCAGCAGCTTGGCAGGGGATGGTGGCTACACCTTC. It is translated as CASSLAGDGGYTF.

V usage is TRBV7-8 and J usage is TRBJ1-2; 7 bases line up with TRBD1. There are 14 residues in the CDR3. Germline values: CDR1 SGHVS, CDR2 FQNEAQ. V shed 5 bases, J shed 8 bases, and the junction held 11 bases outside the gene matches. CDR3: CASSLNRQGTGYTF. The CDR3, as DNA: TGTGCCAGCAGCCTCAACCGACAGGGTACAGGCTACACCTTC.

The chain joins TRBV11-1 to TRBJ2-2, with D tentatively TRBD2 (7 bases). The V end lost 8 bases, the J end lost 5 bases, and 21 bases lay between the germline ends. Per the germline V gene, CDR1 is SGHAT and CDR2 is FQDESV (reference sequence). The CDR3 contains 16 residues. The DNA of the CDR3 is TGTGCCAGCCACTCAGGGGCGGGAGCGTTAACCGGGGAGCTGTTTTTT. This codes for CASHSGAGALTGELFF.

V is TRBV27 and J is TRBJ2-5, with a tentative D call TRBD2 (6 bases). The CDR3 contains 13 residues. Germline V gene sequence: CDR1 MNHEY, CDR2 SMNVEV (reference sequence). The V end was cut by 5 bases, the J end by 4 bases, with 11 bases between. CDR3: CASSLRRGETQYF. In DNA form, the CDR3 reads TGTGCCAGCAGTCTTCGGAGGGGAGAGACCCAGTACTTC.

V is TRBV5-5 and J is TRBJ2-7; 12 positions match TRBD2. The CDR3 totals 16 residues. CDR1 and CDR2 from the germline V gene are SGHKS and YYEKEE (reference sequence). With 0 bases clipped from V and 4 bases from J, the junction kept 5 bases outside the gene matches. DNA for the CDR3: TGTGCCAGCAGCTTGGGGACCGGGACTAGCGGGTACGAGCAGTACTTC. Translation: CASSLGTGTSGYEQYF.

As DNA, the CDR3 is TGTGCCAGCAGCAAAAACCGGGACAGGGGAACGGGTACGCAGTATTTT. This sequence encodes CASSKNRDRGTGTQYF. The V and J genes are TRBV11-2 and TRBJ2-3; 10 bases map to TRBD1. J gave up 8 bases and V 5 bases, and 13 bases lay outside the gene matches. CDR1 and CDR2 from the germline V gene are SGHAT and FQNNGV. This CDR3 has 16 residues.

The chain uses TRBV16 and TRBJ2-7; TRBD2 aligns across 9 bases. Germline-derived CDR1 and CDR2 are KGHSY and FQNENV. The CDR3 has 15 residues. J gave up 1 base and V 2 bases, and 3 bases lay outside the gene matches. CDR3 bases: TGTGCCAGCAGCCAAGGCGGGAGGGCGTCCTACGAGCAGTACTTC. This sequence encodes CASSQGGRASYEQYF.

The rearrangement joins TRBV10-2 to TRBJ2-1; a possible D gene is TRBD1 (6 bases). CDR1 and CDR2 (germline): WSHSY, SAAADI. This CDR3 is built from 14 residues. V lost 3 bases and J lost 7, with 13 bases in between. The CDR3 spells CASSDRRGSNEQFF. The CDR3 DNA follows: TGCGCCAGCAGTGATCGCAGGGGATCAAATGAGCAGTTCTTC.

The chain links TRBV30 to TRBJ2-3, with no clear D. The CDR3 consists of 13 residues. CDR1 and CDR2 (germline): GTSNPN, SVGIG (reference sequence). V lost 0 bases and J 6 bases, leaving 10 bases between the germline ends. Here the CDR3 reads CAWSVPPRDTQYF. CDR3 in DNA: TGTGCCTGGAGTGTACCCCCCCGGGATACGCAGTATTTT.

V and J are TRBV28 and TRBJ2-1; D tentatively reads TRBD1 or TRBD2 (5 bases each). The ends were cut back, 5 bases at V and 5 bases at J, with 16 bases in the middle. Germline lookup yields CDR1 MDHEN and CDR2 SYDVKM. The CDR3 extends over 15 amino acids. CDR3 in amino acids: CASSRGRSGNNEQFF. The CDR3 bases are TGTGCCAGCAGTCGCGGGCGGTCAGGGAACAATGAGCAGTTCTTC.

The chain joins TRBV9 to TRBJ1-3; D not resolved. V was shortened by 0 bases and J by 8 bases, with 12 bases between the two germline ends. The germline CDR1 and CDR2 sequences are SGDLS and YYNGEE. This CDR3 is 14 amino acids long. CDR3 amino acids: CASSVDGREDTIYF. For the CDR3, the DNA is TGTGCCAGCAGCGTAGATGGAAGGGAGGACACCATATATTTT.

This chain links TRBV5-1 with TRBJ1-2; 10 bases map to TRBD1. The germline gives CDR1 SGHRS, CDR2 YFSETQ. With V trimmed by 4 bases and J by 6 bases, 6 bases remained unmatched. The CDR3 extends over 14 amino acids. The CDR3 DNA sequence: TGCGCCAGCAGCCGACAGGGGGCCACGGATGGCTACACCTTC. It codes for CASSRQGATDGYTF.

This chain links TRBV5-1 with TRBJ1-1, with 7 bases aligning to TRBD1. V trimming: 0 bases; J trimming: 1 base; junction bases outside the gene matches: 3. CDR3 length: 15 residues. The germline gives CDR1 SGHRS, CDR2 YFSETQ. CDR3 protein: CASSLAPGGNTEAFF. As DNA, the CDR3 is TGCGCCAGCAGCTTGGCCCCAGGGGGGAACACTGAAGCTTTCTTT.

V usage is TRBV19 and J usage is TRBJ1-2; 7 bases line up with TRBD1. This CDR3 contains 14 residues. Trimming cost V 4 bases and J 6 bases; bases outside gene matches: 8. CDR1 and CDR2 (germline): LNHDA, SQIVND (reference sequence). The CDR3 is CASSTLQGRDGYTF. CDR3 nucleotide sequence: TGTGCCAGTAGTACCCTACAGGGGCGGGATGGCTACACCTTC.

The J gene is TRBJ2-2, the V gene TRBV7-9; TRBD1 might be the D (6 bases). The CDR3 is 14 amino acids. V was trimmed by 5 bases and J by 4 bases, leaving 11 bases between them. Germline V gene data show CDR1 as SEHNR and CDR2 as FQNEAQ (reference sequence). Here the CDR3 DNA reads TGTGCCAGCAGCCCCCGACAGGTCACCGGGGAGCTGTTTTTT. This codes for CASSPRQVTGELFF. The full variable domain, its missing parts supplied by reference TRBV7-9 and TRBJ2-2, is DTGVSQNPRHKITKRGQNVTFRCDPISEHNRLYWYRQTLGQGPEFLTYFQNEAQLEKSRLLSDRFSAERPKGSFSTLEIQRTEQGDSAMYLCASSPRQVTGELFFGEGSRLTVL.

This chain connects TRBV11-1 to TRBJ2-7, with 9 bases fitting TRBD2. The CDR3 is 16 amino acids. V was clipped by 1 base and J by 5 bases; unmatched bases: 9. In germline, CDR1 is SGHAT, CDR2 FQDESV (reference sequence). The CDR3 coding sequence is TGTGCCAGCAGCTTAGTTCGCGGGAGGGCCTGGGACGAGCAGTACTTC. Protein: CASSLVRGRAWDEQYF.

The V call is TRBV10-2, the J call TRBJ1-1; D is uncertain. Per germline, CDR1 WSHSY and CDR2 SAAADI. The CDR3 spans 11 residues. V was pared by 1 base and J by 3 bases, with 0 bases between. This CDR3 reads CASSEYTEAFF. CDR3 DNA: TGCGCCAGCAGTGAGTACACTGAAGCTTTCTTT.

Only one count was recorded for this clone. J is TRBJ1-2 and V is TRBV12-5, with 7 positions matching TRBD1. Germline trimming cut 6 bases from V and 4 bases from J; bases unmatched to any gene: 5. The length of the CDR3 is 13 residues. Germline values: CDR1 LGHNT, CDR2 FRNRAP. CDR3 nucleotides: TGTGCTAGTGGACGACAGGGCGTCTATGGCTACACCTTC. Residues: CASGRQGVYGYTF.

The chain couples TRBV21-1 to TRBJ2-2; TRBD2, the D gene given by the table, was not confirmed from the DNA. TRBV21-1 is annotated as a pseudogene. This CDR3 contains 19 residues. The CDR3 nucleotides are TGTGCCAGCAGCAATGGAGTGGAGGGAACGGGAGGGGGAACCGGGGAGCTGTTTTTT. Residues: CASSNGVEGTGGGTGELFF.

Here the CDR3 reads CASSPIRRSYEQYF. The CDR3 bases are TGTGCCAGCTCACCAATTCGCCGCAGCTACGAGCAGTACTTC. This chain uses TRBV18 with TRBJ2-7, with D unclear. The CDR3 sequence is 14 residues long. The germline V gene has CDR1 KGHSH and CDR2 LQKENI. The V end lost 2 bases, the J end lost 3 bases, and 11 bases lay between the germline ends.

V gene TRBV30 combines with J gene TRBJ1-1; 9 bases fit TRBD1. Looked up from germline, CDR1 is GTSNPN and CDR2 is SVGIG (reference sequence). This CDR3 spans 14 amino acids. V trimming: 4 bases; J trimming: 7 bases; junction bases outside the gene matches: 10. CDR3 sequence: CAWKHLQGAGEAFF. CDR3 DNA: TGTGCCTGGAAACATCTACAGGGGGCGGGTGAAGCTTTCTTT.

The J gene is TRBJ2-3, the V gene TRBV19, with TRBD1 as a possible D gene (7 bases). The CDR3 runs 15 residues. The V gene's germline CDR1 is LNHDA and CDR2 SQIVND (reference sequence). Trimming removed 6 bases at V and 2 bases at J, with 15 bases between. The CDR3 protein is CASRPRGAPTDTQYF. CDR3 in DNA: TGTGCCAGTAGGCCCAGGGGGGCTCCCACAGATACGCAGTATTTT.